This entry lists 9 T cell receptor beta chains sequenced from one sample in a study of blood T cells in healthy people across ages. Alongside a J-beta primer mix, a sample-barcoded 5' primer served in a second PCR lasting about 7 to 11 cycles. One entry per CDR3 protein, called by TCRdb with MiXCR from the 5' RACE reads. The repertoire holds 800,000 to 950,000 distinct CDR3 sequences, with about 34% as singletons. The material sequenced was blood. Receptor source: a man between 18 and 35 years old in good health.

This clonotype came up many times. The CDR3 spells CASSSHRDRGETQYF. DNA of the CDR3: TGTGCCAGCAGTTCCCACCGGGACAGGGGTGAGACCCAGTACTTC. This chain connects TRBV25-1 to TRBJ2-5, with 10 bases that match TRBD1. The CDR3 totals 15 residues. V dropped 5 bases and J dropped 5; count of bases not matched to a gene: 8. Germline lookup yields CDR1 MGHDK and CDR2 SYGVNS.

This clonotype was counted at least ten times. This chain's CDR3 is CASSLGSRRGGSYEQYF. The CDR3 DNA sequence: TGTGCCAGCAGCTTAGGTTCGAGGCGGGGGGGCTCCTACGAGCAGTACTTC. This rearrangement joins TRBV7-2 to TRBJ2-7, with TRBD2 matching over 9 bases. Germline V gene data show CDR1 as SGHTA and CDR2 as FQGNSA. CDR3 length: 17 residues. The junction had 7 bases not matched to a gene; V was cut back by 1 base and J by 0 bases.

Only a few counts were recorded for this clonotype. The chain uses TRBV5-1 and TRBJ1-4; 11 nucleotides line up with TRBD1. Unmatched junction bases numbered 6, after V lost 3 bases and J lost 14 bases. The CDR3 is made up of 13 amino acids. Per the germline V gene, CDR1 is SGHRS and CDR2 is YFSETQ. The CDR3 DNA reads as TGCGCCAGCAGCTCTAGGACAGGGGGCTATCTGTTTTTT. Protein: CASSSRTGGYLFF.

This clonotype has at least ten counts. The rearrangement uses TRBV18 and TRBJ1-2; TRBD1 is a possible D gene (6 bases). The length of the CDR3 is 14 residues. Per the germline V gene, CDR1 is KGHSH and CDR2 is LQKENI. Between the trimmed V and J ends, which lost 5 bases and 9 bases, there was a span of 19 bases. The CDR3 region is CASSGLQGSSSYTF. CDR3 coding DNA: TGTGCCAGCTCAGGGCTTCAGGGGAGCTCAAGCTACACCTTC.

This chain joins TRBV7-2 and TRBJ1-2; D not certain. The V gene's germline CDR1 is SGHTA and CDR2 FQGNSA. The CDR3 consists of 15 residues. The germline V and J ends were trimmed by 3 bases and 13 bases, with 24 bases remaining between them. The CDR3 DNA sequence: TGTGCCAGCAGCTTTACCTACAGTAGCAACTATGACTGCACCTTC. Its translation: CASSFTYSSNYDCTF.

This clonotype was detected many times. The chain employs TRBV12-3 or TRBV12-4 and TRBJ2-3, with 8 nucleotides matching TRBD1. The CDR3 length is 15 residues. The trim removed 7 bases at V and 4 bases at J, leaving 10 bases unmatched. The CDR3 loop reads CASTPGTGWPDTQYF. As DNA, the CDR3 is TGTGCCAGCACCCCTGGGACAGGTTGGCCAGATACGCAGTATTTT.

The CDR3 spells CASSPSSTGVEKLFF. CDR3 coding DNA: TGTGCCAGCAGCCCTAGCAGCACAGGGGTGGAAAAACTGTTTTTT. This chain connects TRBV12-3 or TRBV12-4 to TRBJ1-4, with TRBD1 matching 7 bases. CDR3 length: 15 amino acids. Unmatched junction bases numbered 12, after V lost 6 bases and J lost 8 bases.

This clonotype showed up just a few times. CDR3 coding DNA: TGTGCCAGCAGTTACTCTAGTGAAGCTTTCTTT. It encodes CASSYSSEAFF. The chain employs TRBV6-2 or TRBV6-3 and TRBJ1-1; unclear D gene. V gave up 0 bases and J gave up 7 bases, with 3 bases separating them. The CDR3 length is 11 residues. Looked up from germline, CDR1 is MNHEY and CDR2 is SVGEGT.

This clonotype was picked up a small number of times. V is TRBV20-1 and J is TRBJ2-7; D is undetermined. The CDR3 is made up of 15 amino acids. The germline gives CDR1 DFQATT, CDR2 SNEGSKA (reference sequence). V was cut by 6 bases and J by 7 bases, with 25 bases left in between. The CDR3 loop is CSATPPHGSADEQYF. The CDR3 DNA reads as TGCAGTGCGACTCCACCTCACGGATCCGCGGATGAGCAGTACTTC.